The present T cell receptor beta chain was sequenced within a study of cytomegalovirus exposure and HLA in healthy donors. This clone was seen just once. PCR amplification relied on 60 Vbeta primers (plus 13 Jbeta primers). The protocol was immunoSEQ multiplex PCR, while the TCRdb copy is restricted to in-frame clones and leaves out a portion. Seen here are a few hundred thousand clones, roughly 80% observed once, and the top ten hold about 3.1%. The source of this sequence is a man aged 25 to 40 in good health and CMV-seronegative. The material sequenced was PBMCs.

This CDR3 reads CASSGGQFLAKNIQYF. The DNA of the CDR3 is TGCGCCAGCAGCGGGGGACAATTCCTAGCCAAAAACATTCAGTACTTC. The V call is TRBV5-1, the J call TRBJ2-4, with TRBD1 as a possible D gene (6 bases). Per the germline V gene, CDR1 is SGHRS and CDR2 is YFSETQ. Trimming removed 4 bases at V and 0 bases at J, with 14 bases between. The CDR3 is 16 residues long.